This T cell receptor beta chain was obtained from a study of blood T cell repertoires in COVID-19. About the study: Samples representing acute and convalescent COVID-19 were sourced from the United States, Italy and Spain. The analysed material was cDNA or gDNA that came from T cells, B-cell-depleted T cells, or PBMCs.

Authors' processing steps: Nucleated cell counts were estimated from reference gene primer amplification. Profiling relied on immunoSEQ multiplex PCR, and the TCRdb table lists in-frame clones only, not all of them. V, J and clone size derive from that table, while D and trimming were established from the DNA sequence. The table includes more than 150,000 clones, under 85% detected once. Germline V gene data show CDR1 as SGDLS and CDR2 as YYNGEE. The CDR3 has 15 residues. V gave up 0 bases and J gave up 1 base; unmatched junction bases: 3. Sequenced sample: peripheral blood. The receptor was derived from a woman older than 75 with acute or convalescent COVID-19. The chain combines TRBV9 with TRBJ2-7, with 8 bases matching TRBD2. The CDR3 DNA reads TGTGCCAGCAGCGTAGGGGCGGGAGGTTCCTACGAGCAGTACTTC. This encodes CASSVGAGGSYEQYF.